Below, 2 T cell receptor beta chains from the same sample are listed, as sequenced in a study of PD-L1 blockade in urothelial cancer. The method was immunoSEQ multiplex PCR; TCRdb's version includes in-frame clones alone and lacks a portion of them. The sample includes roughly 50,000 clones, roughly 85% of them seen just once. The material was PBMCs, obtained around atezolizumab (anti-PD-L1) treatment. The source is a man between 60 and 75 years old with urothelial cancer.

The J gene is TRBJ1-1, the V gene TRBV7-9; D unclear. V was pared by 3 bases and J by 3 bases, with 17 bases between. Germline CDR1 and CDR2: SEHNR and FQNEAQ (reference sequence). The CDR3 is 16 residues long. The CDR3 sequence is CASSLSRSVRDTEAFF. The CDR3 DNA reads TGTGCCAGCAGCTTGAGTCGTTCAGTCCGGGACACTGAAGCTTTCTTT. Full variable domain (outside the CDR3, taken from reference TRBV7-9 and TRBJ1-1): DTGVSQNPRHKITKRGQNVTFRCDPISEHNRLYWYRQTLGQGPEFLTYFQNEAQLEKSRLLSDRFSAERPKGSFSTLEIQRTEQGDSAMYLCASSLSRSVRDTEAFFGQGTRLTVV.

The V call is TRBV19, the J call TRBJ2-6, with D hard to call. V shed 5 bases and J shed 0 bases, with 8 bases lying between them. The CDR3 loop spans 15 amino acids. Looked up from germline, CDR1 is LNHDA and CDR2 is SQIVND (reference sequence). The CDR3 region is CASSQASSGANVLTF. In nucleotides, the CDR3 is TGTGCCAGTAGTCAGGCCAGCTCTGGGGCCAACGTCCTGACTTTC.